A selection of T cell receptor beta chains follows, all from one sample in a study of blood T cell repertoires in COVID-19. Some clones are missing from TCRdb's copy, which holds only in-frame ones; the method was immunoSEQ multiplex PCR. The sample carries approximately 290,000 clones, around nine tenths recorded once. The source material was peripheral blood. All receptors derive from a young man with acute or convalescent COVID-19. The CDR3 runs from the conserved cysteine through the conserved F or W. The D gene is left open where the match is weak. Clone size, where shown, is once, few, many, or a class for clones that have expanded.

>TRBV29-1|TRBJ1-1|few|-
CSVVEGVSTEAFF
TGCAGCGTTGTTGAGGGGGTGAGCACTGAAGCTTTCTTT
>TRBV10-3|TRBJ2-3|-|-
CAIGGSDTQYF
TGTGCCATCGGAGGGTCAGATACGCAGTATTTT
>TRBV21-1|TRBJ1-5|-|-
CASSKSPFQPQHF
TGTGCCAGCAGCAAATCCCCGTTTCAGCCCCAGCATTTT
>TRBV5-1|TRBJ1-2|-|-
CASRAGDYGYTF
TGCGCCAGCAGGGCAGGCGACTATGGCTACACCTTC
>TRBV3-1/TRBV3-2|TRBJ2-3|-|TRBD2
CASSPISGRLSTQYF
TGTGCCAGCAGCCCCATTAGCGGGAGGCTATCGACGCAGTATTTT
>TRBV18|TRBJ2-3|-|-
CASSGILYTDTQYF
TGTGCCAGCTCCGGGATTCTATACACAGATACGCAGTATTTT
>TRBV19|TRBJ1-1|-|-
CASSRDTGPVTEAFF
TGTGCCAGTAGCCGGGACACTGGACCAGTCACTGAAGCTTTCTTT
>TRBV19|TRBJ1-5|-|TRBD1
CASSIVGQGYQPQHF
TGTGCCAGTAGTATAGTTGGACAGGGGTATCAGCCCCAGCATTTT
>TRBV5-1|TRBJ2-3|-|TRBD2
CASSLGGRGDTQYF
TGCGCCAGCAGCTTGGGCGGGAGGGGCGATACGCAGTATTTT
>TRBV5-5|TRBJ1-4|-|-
CASSFLVANEKLFF
TGTGCCAGCAGCTTCCTTGTAGCTAATGAAAAACTGTTTTTT
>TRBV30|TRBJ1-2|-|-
CAWDGIDTNYGYTF
TGTGCCTGGGACGGGATAGATACTAACTATGGCTACACCTTC
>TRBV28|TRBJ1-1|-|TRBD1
CASSSFTGAEAFF
TGTGCCAGCAGTTCCTTTACAGGGGCCGAAGCTTTCTTT
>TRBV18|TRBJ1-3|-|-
CASSPQSSGNTIYF
TGTGCCAGCTCACCACAGAGCTCTGGAAACACCATATATTTT
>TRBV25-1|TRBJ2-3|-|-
CASSVRDSTDTQYF
TGTGCCAGCAGTGTGCGGGATAGCACAGATACGCAGTATTTT
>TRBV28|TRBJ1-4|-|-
CASSFGANEKLFF
TGTGCCAGCAGTTTCGGGGCTAATGAAAAACTGTTTTTT
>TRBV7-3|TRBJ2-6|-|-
CASSPKGGFSGANVLTF
TGTGCCAGCAGCCCTAAGGGGGGGTTCTCTGGGGCCAACGTCCTGACTTTC
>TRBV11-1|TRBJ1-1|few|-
CASSLSRVNTEAFF
TGTGCCAGCAGCCTATCTCGAGTTAACACTGAAGCTTTCTTT
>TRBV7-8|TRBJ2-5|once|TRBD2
CASSSMGREETQYF
TGTGCCAGCAGCTCCATGGGGAGGGAGGAGACCCAGTACTTC
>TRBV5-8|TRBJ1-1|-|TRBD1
CASSPGTGVTEAFF
TGTGCCAGCAGCCCCGGGACAGGGGTCACTGAAGCTTTCTTT
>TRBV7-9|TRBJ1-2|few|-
CASSLAHGGQGYTF
TGTGCCAGCAGCTTAGCGCATGGGGGACAAGGCTACACCTTC
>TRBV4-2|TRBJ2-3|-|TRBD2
CASSQVITSGSIIDTQYF
TGTGCCAGCAGCCAAGTCATAACTAGCGGGAGTATTATAGATACGCAGTATTTT
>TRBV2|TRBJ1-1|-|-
CASLLRGNTEAFF
TGTGCCAGCCTACTCAGGGGAAACACTGAAGCTTTCTTT
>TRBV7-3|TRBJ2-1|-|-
CASSLTGDSYNEQFF
TGTGCCAGCAGCTTAACTGGAGACTCCTACAATGAGCAGTTCTTC
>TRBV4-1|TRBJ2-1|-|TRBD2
CASSQDEAGGEQFF
TGCGCCAGCAGCCAGGATGAAGCGGGGGGGGAGCAGTTCTTC
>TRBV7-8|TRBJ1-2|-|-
CASSLTSSPTGRPGGYTF
TGTGCCAGCAGCTTAACTAGCTCCCCAACGGGCAGGCCGGGAGGCTACACCTTC
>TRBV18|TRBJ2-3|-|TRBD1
CASSPATGTDTQYF
TGTGCCAGCTCACCAGCGACAGGGACAGATACGCAGTATTTT
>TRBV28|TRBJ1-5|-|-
CASTNNQPQHF
TGTGCCAGCACAAACAATCAGCCCCAGCATTTT